This T cell receptor (beta chain) is drawn from a study of shared clonotypes between healthy human individuals. The assay was immunoSEQ multiplex PCR, and TCRdb's table has in-frame clones only and misses some. The repertoire holds around 600,000 clones, with 95% to 98% as singletons. This CDR3 has 16 residues. Germline CDR1 MNHNS, CDR2 SASEGT. After removal of 3 bases from V and 1 base from J, the junction contained 8 bases not matched to a gene. Study results and caveats: Rarefaction demonstrated incomplete sorted-subset sequencing despite large depth.

Comment on this clone: Its antigen remains unknown.

Naive CD8 populations comprised CD45RO-negative cells positively selected for CCR7, excluding terminally differentiated effector memory CD45RA+ cells. Recent vaccinations or acute infections were absent in the healthy HIV-negative adult donors. The sequencing input was naive CD8+ T cells sorted from blood. This TCR was sampled from a man aged 30 to 39 in good health. V gene TRBV6-1 combines with J gene TRBJ1-1; 7 bases are a match to TRBD1. The CDR3 spells CASSDRDSQWNTEAFF. In DNA, the CDR3 is TGTGCCAGCAGTGATCGGGACAGTCAGTGGAACACTGAAGCTTTCTTT.